This T cell receptor beta chain was sequenced during a study of patients and donors after allogeneic stem cell transplantation. CDR1 and CDR2 from the germline V gene are MNHEY and SVGAGI. The CDR3 is 18 amino acids. The V end lost 4 bases, the J end lost 6 bases, and 26 bases lay between the germline ends. A single record per CDR3 protein comes from TCRdb applying MiXCR to the RT-PCR reads. The sample gives 800,000 to 1,000,000 distinct CDR3 sequences, roughly 17% of which show up once; roughly 6% is in the top ten. The receptor was derived from a human donor who was either an allogeneic HSCT recipient or a stem cell or donor lymphocyte infusion donor (not recorded which). It is not recorded whose cells these are; they may come from a transplant donor. The specimen sequenced was blood, either unsorted or a sorted T cell fraction (not recorded which). V gene TRBV6-5 combines with J gene TRBJ2-3, with D perhaps matching TRBD1 (6 bases). This CDR3 is CASSSTGTNYLSPDTQYF. CDR3 sequence (DNA): TGTGCCAGCAGTTCCACCGGGACAAATTACCTAAGCCCGGATACGCAGTATTTT.